This T cell receptor (beta chain) stems from a study of shared clonotypes between healthy human individuals. Turning to this clone: Its target is unknown. The identical CDR3 is also encoded by other nucleotide sequences in the sample.

The table came from immunoSEQ multiplex PCR; TCRdb's copy has only in-frame clones and leaves some out. The repertoire consists of around 2.1 million clones, with more than 90% occurring once and the leading ten covering more than 0.1%. General study points: An anticipated effect of sequencing depth on clonotype sharing among donors was recognized. The sharing of 5% to 5.5% of naive CD4 clonotypes was seen across a few donors.

Sequencing was performed on naive CD4+ T cells sorted from blood. The subset was: CD45RA+ positively selected. This receptor was identified in a man aged 18-30 years in good health.

CDR3 loop: CASSLDRGEQYF. In DNA, the CDR3 is TGCGCCAGCAGCTTGGACAGGGGTGAGCAGTACTTC. The chain carries TRBV5-1 and TRBJ2-7, with 7 positions matching TRBD1. Germline V CDR1 and CDR2: SGHRS, YFSETQ. The CDR3 spans 12 residues. V trimming: 0 bases; J trimming: 7 bases; junction bases outside the gene matches: 1.